This TCR beta chain emerged from a study of blood T cell repertoires in COVID-19. From germline, CDR1 is LGHNA and CDR2 YSLEER. The CDR3 sequence is 15 residues long. V lost 0 bases to trimming and J lost 1 base; unmatched junction nucleotides: 2. Clones were sequenced by immunoSEQ multiplex PCR, and TCRdb holds only the in-frame ones, with some missing. This sample has a few hundred thousand clones, with about four fifths found just once. Input material: peripheral blood. The receptor was isolated from a woman younger than 35 with acute or convalescent COVID-19. J is TRBJ2-5 and V is TRBV4-3, with 7 positions matching TRBD1. The DNA for the CDR3 is TGCGCCAGCAGCCAAGATGGGACAGTCCAAGAGACCCAGTACTTC. Protein sequence: CASSQDGTVQETQYF.